The clone carrying this TCR beta chain has more than one count but fewer than ten. As yet, its antigen is unknown. At 600 ng per sample, bulk tumor genomic DNA provided the template. Several biopsies per primary tumor, spaced far apart, were taken during surgery. The study enrolled patients with untreated, newly diagnosed non-small cell lung cancer who underwent curative surgery. This sample was included in a study of immune heterogeneity within non-small cell lung tumors. Study observations and caveats: The high-frequency T-cell receptor beta clonotypes mostly did not match up between individual patients.

Multiplex PCR (32 V and 13 J primers) was used to amplify the TCR beta CDR3. TCRdb re-analysed the multiplex PCR reads in MiXCR, keeping a single row per CDR3 protein. Among around 20,000 distinct CDR3 sequences listed, 25% to 30% were seen once. The V gene lost 7 bases and the J gene lost 3 bases, with 24 bases spanning the gap. This CDR3 region has 18 residues. Germline V gene lookup returns CDR1 SGHNT and CDR2 YENEEA. The sequenced sample was lung tumor tissue. This chain uses TRBV11-3 with TRBJ2-2; D may be TRBD1 or TRBD2 (5 bases each). This receptor was taken from a man aged 40-50 years with non-small cell lung cancer. CDR3 protein: CASTRTIGALADTGELFF. DNA of the CDR3: TGTGCCAGCACCAGAACCATTGGGGCGCTAGCAGACACCGGGGAGCTGTTTTTT.